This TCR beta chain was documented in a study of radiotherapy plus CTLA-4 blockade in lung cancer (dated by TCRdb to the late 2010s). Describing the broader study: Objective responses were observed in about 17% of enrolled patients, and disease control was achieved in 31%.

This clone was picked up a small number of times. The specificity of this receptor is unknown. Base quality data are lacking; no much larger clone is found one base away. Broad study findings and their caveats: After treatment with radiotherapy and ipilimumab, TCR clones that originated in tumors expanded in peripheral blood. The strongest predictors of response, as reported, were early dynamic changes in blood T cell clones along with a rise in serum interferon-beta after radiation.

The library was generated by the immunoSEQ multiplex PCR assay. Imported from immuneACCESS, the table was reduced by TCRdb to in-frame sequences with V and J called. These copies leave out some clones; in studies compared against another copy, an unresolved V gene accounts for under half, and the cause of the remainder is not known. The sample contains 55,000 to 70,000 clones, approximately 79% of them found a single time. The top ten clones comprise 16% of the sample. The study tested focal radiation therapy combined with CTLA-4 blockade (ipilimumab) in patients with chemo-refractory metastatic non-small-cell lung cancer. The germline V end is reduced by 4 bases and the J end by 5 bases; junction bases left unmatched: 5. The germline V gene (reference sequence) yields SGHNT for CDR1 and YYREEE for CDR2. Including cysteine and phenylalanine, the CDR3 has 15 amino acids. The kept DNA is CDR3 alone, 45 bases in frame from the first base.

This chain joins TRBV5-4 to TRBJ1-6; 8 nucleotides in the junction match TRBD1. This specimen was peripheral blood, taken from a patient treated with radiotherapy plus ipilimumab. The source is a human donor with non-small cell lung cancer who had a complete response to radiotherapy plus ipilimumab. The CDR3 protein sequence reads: CASSTGQGNNSPLHF. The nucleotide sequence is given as TGTGCCAGCAGCACCGGACAGGGCAATAATTCACCCCTCCACTTT. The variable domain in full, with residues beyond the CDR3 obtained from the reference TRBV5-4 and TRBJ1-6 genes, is ETGVTQSPTHLIKTRGQQVTLRCSSQSGHNTVSWYQQALGQGPQFIFQYYREEENGRGNFPPRFSGLQFPNYSSELNVNALELDDSALYLCASSTGQGNNSPLHFGNGTRLTVT.